Detailed here is one T cell receptor beta chain. Its antigen target is currently unknown. No base quality information exists; no much larger clone differs at one position. The sample has other DNA sequences that encode this CDR3 too. The data derive from a study of shared clonotypes between healthy human individuals (TCRdb year 2020). Regarding the study in general: The cohort comprised a couple of women and a few men aged 18 to 49 years. To estimate repertoire size and how much clonotypes are shared between individuals, the study performed deep sequencing of blood TCR repertoires from a handful of healthy adults. To increase sequencing depth and limit assay-specific biases, different laboratories used diverse techniques to prepare libraries and sequence TCR repertoires. Leukapheresis yielded between about 0.94 and 9.5 billion PBMCs per donor. Per donor, three plates each were used for CD4 naive and CD4 memory, two for CD8 naive, and one for CD8 memory. Summary of the overall study and its limitations: Sampling was limited to blood, and TCR repertoires in tissue likely differ from TCR repertoires in blood. Because the study included only a small number of donors, the genetic and exposure-history diversity represented was limited. Compared with non-shared clonotypes, the clonotypes found in all four sorted-subset donors had higher generation probabilities. Around 5% of naive CD4, around 3.5% of naive CD8, roughly 2.4% of memory CD4, and about 0.4% of memory CD8 clonotypes were shared across a few donors. Naive subsets generally had larger estimated clonotype richness than memory subsets did. Pairwise subsampling indicated that sequencing depth was expected to affect the degree of clonotype sharing among donors. Incomplete sequencing was indicated by rarefaction of sorted-subset datasets, despite the large sequencing depth.

Using the deep immunoSEQ assay, multiplex PCR amplified TCR CDR3 regions from genomic DNA. Extracted genomic DNA from each cell subset was distributed evenly across all wells of several immunoSEQ 96-well plates, and each plate was treated as a replicate. For sorted subsets, around 0.2 ug of genomic DNA, equivalent to 25,000 to 30,000 T cell genomes, went into each replicate PCR. The purified libraries were quantified using a Qubit 3.0 fluorometer, sized with a Bioanalyzer 2100, and then quantified again using the KAPA Library Quantification kit. A separate single-read 150-cycle Illumina NextSeq 550 flow cell was used to sequence each immunoSEQ 96-well plate. The source study handled its data this way. Because the immunoSEQ output held only junctional sequences and lacked quality scores, the filtering could not match the filtering applied to full-length reads. To assign V/J genes and CDR3, sequences were annotated against IMGT germline references using PyIR, a Python wrapper for IgBLAST v1.9. Any read was removed if the V/J assignment was weak (E-value above 1e-6), the CDR3 was missing, or the read contained stop codons, out-of-frame junctions, or ambiguous translated residues. V3J clonotypes were defined by identical inferred V gene, J gene, and CDR3 amino acid sequence. Percentage overlap between repertoires was computed as shared unique clonotypes divided by the size of the smaller repertoire. Three approaches were used to assess repertoire richness: RTK rarefaction, the Chao1 estimator, and Recon v2.1 estimates of unobserved clonotypes. Generation probabilities were computed with OLGA for all TCRbeta clonotypes obtained by the gDNA method from a handful of donors. TCRdb retrieved this table from immuneACCESS and kept in-frame rearrangements only. Not all clones are present; in checked studies, unresolved V genes account for under half, and no reason is known for the remainder. V, J and clone size were drawn from that table, and D and trimming were deduced from the DNA. A total of just over 2,000,000 clones appear in this sample, roughly 94% of them only once. More than 0.1% of the sample is in the top ten clones.

The donors were healthy, HIV-negative adults with no recently reported acute infections or vaccinations. Every donor was a Caucasian adult living in Nashville, Tennessee, USA. CD4+ T cells were enriched through magnetic negative selection, after which naive cells were positively selected on CD45RA and the remaining negative fraction served as the memory subset. Blood was collected by leukapheresis, and PBMCs were isolated by Ficoll-Histopaque density gradient centrifugation and then cryopreserved in liquid nitrogen vapor phase. Purity and quantity of every magnetically sorted T cell population were checked by analytical flow cytometry. From each sorted fraction, genomic DNA was isolated and quantified by UV absorbance on a Nanodrop 2000c. The CDR3 sequence holds 11 residues, the cysteine and phenylalanine included. Only the CDR3 part of the read is kept: 33 bases, read in frame from the first base. CDR1 is given as MNHNY and CDR2 as SVGAGI, both from the germline V gene (reference sequence). V is shortened by 4 bases, J by 3 bases, and the region joining them spans 1 base.

Sample: naive CD4+ T cells sorted from blood. What this sample's cell subset or site label stands for: CD45RA+ positively selected. The TCR was taken from a man between 18 and 29 years old in good health. This chain is built from TRBV6-6 and TRBJ1-5, with the D gene uncertain. The nucleotides read TGTGCCAGCAGTTCCAATCAGCCCCAGCATTTT. Its coded protein is CASSSNQPQHF.